The 13 T cell receptor beta chains below all came from one sample that was sequenced in a study of cytomegalovirus exposure and HLA in healthy donors. A multiplex PCR was run with 60 Vbeta primers and 13 Jbeta primers. The method was immunoSEQ multiplex PCR; TCRdb's version includes in-frame clones alone and lacks a portion of them. The table has around 130,000 clones, 65% to 80% seen once. The sample taken for sequencing was PBMCs. The receptors come from a man between 18 and 35 years old in good health and CMV-seropositive.

The genes are TRBV4-1 and TRBJ2-7, with D possibly TRBD1 on 5 matching bases. The CDR3 consists of 14 residues. The V end was cut by 0 bases, the J end by 1 base, with 7 bases between. Germline CDR1 is MGHRA and CDR2 is YSYEKL. The DNA of the CDR3 is TGCGCCAGCAGCCAAGAAGGGGTTTCCTACGAGCAGTACTTC. This sequence encodes CASSQEGVSYEQYF.

The chain joins TRBV27 to TRBJ1-2; 7 bases line up with TRBD1. Germline CDR1 MNHEY, CDR2 SMNVEV (reference sequence). Trimming at V came to 6 bases and at J to 8 bases, leaving 3 bases not matched to a gene. The CDR3 is 11 amino acids. The CDR3 nucleotides are TGTGCCAGCAGGAACAGGGGCGGCTACACCTTC. This translates into CASRNRGGYTF.

This sequence joins TRBV9 and TRBJ1-1, with unresolved D. Germline V gives CDR1 SGDLS, CDR2 YYNGEE. Trimming removed 0 bases at V and 3 bases at J, with 12 bases between. The CDR3 has 15 residues. CDR3 nucleotides: TGTGCCAGCAGCGTAGTCCATGTCGGTTACACTGAAGCTTTCTTT. Residues: CASSVVHVGYTEAFF.

The V and J genes are TRBV18 and TRBJ1-1, with TRBD1 as a possible D gene (5 bases). The V end was cut by 0 bases, the J end by 3 bases, with 11 bases between. Germline V gene data show CDR1 as KGHSH and CDR2 as LQKENI. The CDR3 is 15 residues long. CDR3 nucleotides: TGTGCCAGCTCACCACCCAGGGCGCCGGACACTGAAGCTTTCTTT. Protein product: CASSPPRAPDTEAFF.

The chain carries TRBV30 and TRBJ2-5, with 8 positions matching TRBD1. CDR1 and CDR2 (germline): GTSNPN, SVGIG (reference sequence). The CDR3 has 13 amino acids. The V gene end was trimmed by 4 bases and the J gene end by 3 bases; junction bases not matched to a gene: 4. The CDR3 loop reads CAWTQQGEETQYF. The DNA of the CDR3 is TGTGCCTGGACCCAACAGGGGGAAGAGACCCAGTACTTC.

This clone has a single count. This chain connects TRBV11-2 to TRBJ2-4; 8 bases map to TRBD2. CDR1 is SGHAT and CDR2 is FQNNGV in the germline V gene. This CDR3 spans 15 amino acids. V gave up 3 bases and J gave up 7 bases; unmatched junction bases: 8. For the CDR3, the DNA is TGTGCCAGCAGCTTCGGGGTACTAGCGGATAACATTCAGTACTTC. Amino acid sequence: CASSFGVLADNIQYF.

CDR3 amino acids: CASSDREEVAEAFF. For the CDR3, the DNA is TGTGCCAGCAGTGACAGGGAAGAGGTTGCTGAAGCTTTCTTT. The chain couples TRBV28 to TRBJ1-1, with 7 bases aligning to TRBD1. The trim removed 5 bases at V and 6 bases at J, leaving 9 bases unmatched. The germline V gene has CDR1 MDHEN and CDR2 SYDVKM. The length of the CDR3 is 14 residues.

This clone was observed a handful of times. This chain connects TRBV7-2 to TRBJ2-4; 9 positions agree with TRBD1. The germline V gene has CDR1 SGHTA and CDR2 FQGNSA. CDR3 length equals 17 residues. Trimming removed 5 bases from V and 0 bases from J; junction bases left unmatched: 8. In DNA form, the CDR3 reads TGTGCCAGCAGCCGCGGGACAGGGCACCTAGCCAAAAACATTCAGTACTTC. Encoded protein: CASSRGTGHLAKNIQYF.

This clone was picked up one time. J is TRBJ1-1 and V is TRBV7-3; the match to TRBD1 covers 8 bases. Germline V gene data show CDR1 as SGHTA and CDR2 as FQGTGA. After removal of 5 bases from V and 4 bases from J, the junction contained 9 bases not matched to a gene. The CDR3 totals 15 residues. CDR3 sequence (DNA): TGTGCCAGCAGCACAGACAACGGACAGGGCACTGAAGCTTTCTTT. It codes for CASSTDNGQGTEAFF.

This chain joins TRBV7-9 and TRBJ1-5; tentative D call: TRBD1 (5 bases). Germline V gives CDR1 SEHNR, CDR2 FQNEAQ (reference sequence). The CDR3 runs to 14 residues. V was trimmed by 5 bases and J by 6 bases, leaving 14 bases between them. The CDR3 nucleotides read TGTGCCAGCAGCCACAACGGGGGAGGTCAGCCCCAGCATTTT. Protein sequence: CASSHNGGGQPQHF.

The rearrangement links TRBV4-1 to TRBJ1-5; D possibly corresponds to TRBD1 (6 bases). Germline V lookup: CDR1 MGHRA, CDR2 YSYEKL. Between the trimmed V and J ends, which lost 1 base and 0 bases, there was a span of 22 bases. There are 20 residues in the CDR3. The CDR3 loop reads CASSQGLGQKRVPSNQPQHF. The CDR3 bases are TGCGCCAGCAGCCAAGGGTTAGGACAGAAAAGGGTCCCTAGCAATCAGCCCCAGCATTTT.

The gene calls are TRBV7-8 and TRBJ2-2; tentative D call: TRBD1 (6 bases). CDR1 is SGHVS, CDR2 FQNEAQ, per germline. V was shortened by 2 bases and J by 5 bases, with 6 bases between the two germline ends. This CDR3 has 13 amino acids. CDR3 coding DNA: TGTGCCAGCAGCTTAACAGGGACCGGGGAGCTGTTTTTT. Translation: CASSLTGTGELFF.

The CDR3 DNA follows: TGTGCCAGTAGTACGGCCAACGGACACGTGGACTATGGCTACACCTTC. Protein sequence: CASSTANGHVDYGYTF. The V call is TRBV19, the J call TRBJ1-2; TRBD1 is a possible D gene (5 bases). Germline CDR1 and CDR2: LNHDA and SQIVND (reference sequence). Trimming took 4 bases from V and 3 from J, leaving 18 bases between them. CDR3 length: 16 amino acids.